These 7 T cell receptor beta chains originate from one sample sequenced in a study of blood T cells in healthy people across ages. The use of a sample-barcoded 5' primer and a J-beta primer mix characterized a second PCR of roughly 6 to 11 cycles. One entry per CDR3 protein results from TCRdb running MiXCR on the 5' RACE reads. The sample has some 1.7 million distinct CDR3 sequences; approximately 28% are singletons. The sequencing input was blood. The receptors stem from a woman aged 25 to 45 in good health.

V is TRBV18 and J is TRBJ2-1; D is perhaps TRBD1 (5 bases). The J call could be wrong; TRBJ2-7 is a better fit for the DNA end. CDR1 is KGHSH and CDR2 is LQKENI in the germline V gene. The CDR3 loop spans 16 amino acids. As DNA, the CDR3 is TGTGCCAGCTCACCACCTCGACAGAGCTCCTACAATGAGCAGTACTTC. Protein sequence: CASSPPRQSSYNEQYF.

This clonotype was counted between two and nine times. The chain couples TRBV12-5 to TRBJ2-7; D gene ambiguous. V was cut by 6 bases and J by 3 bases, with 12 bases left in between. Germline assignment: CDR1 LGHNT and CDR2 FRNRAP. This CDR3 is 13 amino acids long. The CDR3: CASGPGPNYEQYF. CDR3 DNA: TGTGCTAGTGGACCAGGACCCAACTACGAGCAGTACTTC. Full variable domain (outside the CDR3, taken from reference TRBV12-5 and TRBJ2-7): DARVTQTPRHKVTEMGQEVTMRCQPILGHNTVFWYRQTMMQGLELLAYFRNRAPLDDSGMPKDRFSAEMPDATLATLKIQPSEPRDSAVYFCASGPGPNYEQYFGPGTRLTVT.

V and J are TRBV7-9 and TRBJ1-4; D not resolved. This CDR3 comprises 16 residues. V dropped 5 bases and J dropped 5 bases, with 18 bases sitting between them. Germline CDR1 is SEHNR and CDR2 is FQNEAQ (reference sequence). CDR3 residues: CASSPTGRARNEKLFF. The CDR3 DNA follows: TGTGCCAGCAGCCCCACGGGGAGGGCGAGAAATGAAAAACTGTTTTTT.

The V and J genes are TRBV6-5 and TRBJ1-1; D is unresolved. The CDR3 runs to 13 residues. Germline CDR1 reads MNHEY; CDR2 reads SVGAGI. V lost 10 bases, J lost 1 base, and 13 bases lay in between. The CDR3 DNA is TGTGCCACGCGGCGGGAGGGGAACACTGAAGCTTTCTTT. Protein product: CATRREGNTEAFF.

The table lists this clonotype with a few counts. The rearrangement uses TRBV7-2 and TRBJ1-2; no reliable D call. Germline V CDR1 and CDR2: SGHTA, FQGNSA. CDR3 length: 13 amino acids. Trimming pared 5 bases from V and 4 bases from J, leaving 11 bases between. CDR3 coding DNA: TGTGCCAGCAGCCAACATGGGAGCTATGGCTACACCTTC. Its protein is CASSQHGSYGYTF.

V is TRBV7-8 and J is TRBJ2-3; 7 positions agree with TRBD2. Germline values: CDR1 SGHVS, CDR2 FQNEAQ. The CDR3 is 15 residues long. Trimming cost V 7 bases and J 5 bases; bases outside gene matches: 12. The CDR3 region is CASTQTSQQLDTQYF. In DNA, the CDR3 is TGTGCCAGCACCCAGACTAGCCAGCAGTTAGATACGCAGTATTTT.

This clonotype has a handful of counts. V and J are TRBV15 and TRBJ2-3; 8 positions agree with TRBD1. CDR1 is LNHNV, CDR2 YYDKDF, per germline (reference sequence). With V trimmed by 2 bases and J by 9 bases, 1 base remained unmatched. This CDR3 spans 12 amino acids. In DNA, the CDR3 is TGTGCCACCAGCAGAACAGGGGGGACGCAGTATTTT. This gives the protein CATSRTGGTQYF.